This passage covers 20 T cell receptor beta chains from one sample sequenced in a study of cytomegalovirus exposure and HLA in healthy donors. PCR primers comprised 60 Vbeta and 13 Jbeta primers. Assay: immunoSEQ multiplex PCR; the TCRdb copy retains only in-frame clones and omits some. The table includes a few hundred thousand clones, approximately 79% detected once. Sequencing input: PBMCs. The receptors derive from a man between 18 and 29 years old in good health and CMV-seronegative.

This rearrangement joins TRBV4-2 to TRBJ1-5; 7 bases agree with TRBD1. V gave up 1 base and J gave up 0 bases; unmatched junction bases: 6. CDR1 is LGHNA and CDR2 is YNFKEQ in the germline V gene. This CDR3 spans 17 amino acids. CDR3 sequence (DNA): TGTGCCAGCAGCCAAGGAAGACAGGGTTATAGCAATCAGCCCCAGCATTTT. Translating gives CASSQGRQGYSNQPQHF.

The V and J genes are TRBV27 and TRBJ1-1; no reliable D call. V dropped 9 bases and J dropped 1 base, with 9 bases sitting between them. In germline, CDR1 is MNHEY, CDR2 SMNVEV (reference sequence). The CDR3 is 12 residues long. CDR3 region: CASGSRNTEAFF. The CDR3 DNA follows: TGTGCCAGTGGGAGTCGGAACACTGAAGCTTTCTTT.

This clone has only a few counts. The chain combines TRBV4-1 with TRBJ1-1; the D is unclear. The CDR3 loop spans 15 amino acids. CDR1 MGHRA and CDR2 YSYEKL come from the germline V gene. V was pared by 1 base and J by 10 bases, with 19 bases between. The CDR3 coding sequence is TGCGCCAGCAGCCAAGGACTCCTCGGCGGAGAAGGAGCTTTCTTT. This gives the protein CASSQGLLGGEGAFF.

V gene TRBV15 combines with J gene TRBJ2-1; 11 bases line up with TRBD2. With V trimmed by 4 bases and J by 9 bases, 5 bases remained unmatched. Germline CDR1 and CDR2: LNHNV and YYDKDF (reference sequence). The CDR3 length is 14 residues. CDR3 sequence: CATSTTSGGSEQFF. CDR3 in DNA: TGTGCCACCAGCACTACTAGCGGGGGAAGTGAGCAGTTCTTC.

This rearrangement joins TRBV6-5 to TRBJ2-4; 8 bases match TRBD1. CDR1 is MNHEY, CDR2 SVGAGI, per germline. The CDR3 runs to 14 residues. V shed 6 bases, J shed 6 bases, and the junction held 7 bases outside the gene matches. The CDR3 here is CASSPGGLGNIQYF. In nucleotides, the CDR3 is TGTGCCAGCAGCCCAGGGGGCTTAGGAAACATTCAGTACTTC.

V usage is TRBV7-6 and J usage is TRBJ2-3; 10 positions agree with TRBD2. From germline, CDR1 is SGHVS and CDR2 FNYEAQ. The CDR3 covers 17 residues. V trimming: 5 bases; J trimming: 2 bases; junction bases outside the gene matches: 10. CDR3 DNA sequence: TGTGCCAGCAGCCCCGGAGTAGCGGGGGGTGTCACAGATACGCAGTATTTT. Protein: CASSPGVAGGVTDTQYF.

The chain's CDR3 is CASREVGELFF. CDR3 sequence (DNA): TGTGCCAGCCGAGAGGTGGGGGAGCTGTTTTTT. The V call is TRBV6-1, the J call TRBJ2-2; D is ambiguous. CDR3 size: 11 residues. V was shortened by 8 bases and J by 8 bases, with 9 bases between the two germline ends. The germline CDR1 and CDR2 sequences are MNHNS and SASEGT.

The genes are TRBV5-6 and TRBJ2-2; perhaps TRBD1 as D (5 bases). CDR3 length equals 16 residues. V shed 3 bases and J shed 3 bases, with 15 bases lying between them. Looked up from germline, CDR1 is SGHDT and CDR2 is YYEEEE. This chain's CDR3 is CASSYVVGPDTGELFF. The DNA of the CDR3 is TGTGCCAGCAGCTACGTTGTGGGGCCAGACACCGGGGAGCTGTTTTTT.

This clone has only one observation. V is TRBV27 and J is TRBJ2-1, with TRBD1 identical over 7 bases. Germline lookup yields CDR1 MNHEY and CDR2 SMNVEV (reference sequence). The CDR3 spans 13 residues. The trim removed 3 bases at V and 6 bases at J, leaving 2 bases unmatched. This chain's CDR3 is CASSFDRANEQFF. The CDR3, as DNA: TGTGCCAGCAGTTTCGACAGGGCCAATGAGCAGTTCTTC.

CDR3 loop: CASSLDQGSYNTEAFF. For the CDR3, the DNA is TGTGCCAGCAGCTTGGATCAGGGCTCTTACAACACTGAAGCTTTCTTT. This chain links TRBV5-6 with TRBJ1-1; maybe TRBD1 (5 bases). The CDR3 has 16 residues. CDR1 is SGHDT, CDR2 YYEEEE, per germline. V lost 0 bases and J 2 bases, leaving 14 bases between the germline ends.

The chain uses TRBV28 and TRBJ1-5; 7 nucleotides agree with TRBD1. Per the germline V gene, CDR1 is MDHEN and CDR2 is SYDVKM. Germline trimming cut 6 bases from V and 1 base from J; bases unmatched to any gene: 9. The CDR3 runs to 16 residues. The CDR3 spells CASRDGGGWSNQPQHF. The CDR3 DNA sequence: TGTGCCAGCAGGGATGGAGGGGGCTGGAGCAATCAGCCCCAGCATTTT.

The chain carries TRBV4-2 and TRBJ1-6; tentative D call: TRBD1 (6 bases). The CDR3 length is 14 residues. The germline V gene has CDR1 LGHNA and CDR2 YNFKEQ. V was pared by 4 bases and J by 5 bases, with 9 bases between. As DNA, the CDR3 is TGTGCCAGCAGCCCGAGACAGGATAATTCACCCCTCCACTTT. It specifies CASSPRQDNSPLHF.

The chain is built from TRBV6-1 and TRBJ1-2; 9 bases are a match to TRBD1. CDR1 is MNHNS, CDR2 SASEGT, per germline. This CDR3 comprises 15 residues. After removal of 0 bases from V and 7 bases from J, the junction contained 6 bases not matched to a gene. For the CDR3, the DNA is TGTGCCAGCAGTGAAGCGGGACAGGGCCGTGGTGGCTACACCTTC. Its protein is CASSEAGQGRGGYTF.

This clone was counted only a few times. This chain connects TRBV4-2 to TRBJ2-4; perhaps TRBD2 as D (6 bases). CDR3 length: 15 residues. Trimming pared 2 bases from V and 3 bases from J, leaving 11 bases between. CDR1 is LGHNA and CDR2 is YNFKEQ in the germline V gene. The CDR3 DNA reads as TGTGCCAGCAGCCAAATTCTGGGGGGCAAAAACATTCAGTACTTC. Protein: CASSQILGGKNIQYF.

The rearrangement uses TRBV6-6 and TRBJ1-1; unclear D gene. Trimming removed 9 bases from V and 0 bases from J, with 20 bases in between. CDR1 MNHNY and CDR2 SVGAGI come from the germline V gene (reference sequence). This CDR3 region has 16 residues. CDR3 nucleotides: TGTGCCAGTAATCCGGGTTTACGCCGCATGAACACTGAAGCTTTCTTT. Its protein is CASNPGLRRMNTEAFF.

This clone occurred once. V usage is TRBV21-1 and J usage is TRBJ2-7; the table gives TRBD2 as D, unverified against the DNA. TRBV21-1 corresponds to a pseudogene. This CDR3 is built from 13 residues. CDR3 nucleotide sequence: TGTGCCAGCAGCAAAGGAGAAGCCTACGAGCAGTACTTC. Its protein product is CASSKGEAYEQYF.

This clone was seen more than once but under ten times. The rearrangement links TRBV9 to TRBJ1-3; D not resolved. CDR1 SGDLS and CDR2 YYNGEE come from the germline V gene. The CDR3 has 14 residues. Trimming cost V 0 bases and J 9 bases, with 13 bases left between them. CDR3 sequence: CASSVEPASGTIYF. CDR3 in DNA: TGTGCCAGCAGCGTAGAACCGGCCAGCGGCACCATATATTTT.

The chain joins TRBV11-2 to TRBJ2-1; TRBD1 matches 10 bases. After removal of 5 bases from V and 4 bases from J, the junction contained 8 bases not matched to a gene. The CDR3 length is 16 residues. Germline loops: CDR1 SGHAT, CDR2 FQNNGV. The CDR3 reads CASSPFRQGAYNEQFF. The CDR3 nucleotides are TGTGCCAGCAGCCCATTTCGACAGGGGGCGTACAATGAGCAGTTCTTC.

The chain is built from TRBV4-3 and TRBJ2-1; 11 bases agree with TRBD2. CDR1 and CDR2 (germline): LGHNA, YSLEER. There are 15 residues in the CDR3. J was trimmed by 10 bases and V by 0 bases; bases with no gene match: 5. This CDR3 reads CASSQDTSGSCEQFF. The CDR3 DNA is TGCGCCAGCAGCCAAGATACTAGCGGGAGTTGCGAGCAGTTCTTC.

The chain carries TRBV2 and TRBJ2-5; 8 bases match TRBD1. Germline lookup yields CDR1 SNHLY and CDR2 FYNNEI. The V and J ends lost 2 bases and 2 bases, in that order; junction bases with no gene match: 1. The CDR3 is made up of 14 amino acids. Here the CDR3 DNA reads TGTGCCAGCAGTGAAAGGACAGGGCAAGAGACCCAGTACTTC. Translated, it gives CASSERTGQETQYF.